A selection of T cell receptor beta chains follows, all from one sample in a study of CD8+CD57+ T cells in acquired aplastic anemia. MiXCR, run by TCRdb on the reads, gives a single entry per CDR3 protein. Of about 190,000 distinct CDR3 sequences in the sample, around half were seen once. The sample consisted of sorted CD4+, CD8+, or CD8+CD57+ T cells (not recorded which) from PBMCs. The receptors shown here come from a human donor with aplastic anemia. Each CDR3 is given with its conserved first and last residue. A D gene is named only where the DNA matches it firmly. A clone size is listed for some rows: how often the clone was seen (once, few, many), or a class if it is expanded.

cdr3_nt: TGTGCCAGCTCAACGGAAAGGAGACTAGCGGGAGGAACGTACTTC; cdr3_aa: CASSTERRLAGGTYF; v_call: TRBV18; clone_size: .; d_call: TRBD2; j_call: TRBJ2-7
cdr3_nt: TGTGCCAGTAGAGGGACTTATTCACCCCTCCACTTT; cdr3_aa: CASRGTYSPLHF; v_call: TRBV19; clone_size: few; d_call: .; j_call: TRBJ1-6
cdr3_nt: TGTGCCAGCAGCCAAGATTGGGGACCTCCCGAGGAGACCCAGTACTTC; cdr3_aa: CASSQDWGPPEETQYF; v_call: TRBV4-2; clone_size: many; d_call: .; j_call: TRBJ2-5
cdr3_nt: TGTGCCACCAGTGATCCGACAGAACAAGAGACCCAGTACTTC; cdr3_aa: CATSDPTEQETQYF; v_call: TRBV24-1; clone_size: many; d_call: .; j_call: TRBJ2-5
cdr3_nt: TGCAGTGCTAGTGTCCGGGCCTCCTACGAGCAGTACTTC; cdr3_aa: CSASVRASYEQYF; v_call: TRBV20-1; clone_size: many; d_call: .; j_call: TRBJ2-7
cdr3_nt: TGTGCCATCAGGGGCGGAGCGGGGGGAGATGAGCAGTTCTTC; cdr3_aa: CAIRGGAGGDEQFF; v_call: TRBV10-3; clone_size: .; d_call: TRBD2; j_call: TRBJ2-1
cdr3_nt: TGTGCCAGCAGGGCAACGCGAGAGACCCAGTACTTC; cdr3_aa: CASRATRETQYF; v_call: TRBV6-5; clone_size: many; d_call: .; j_call: TRBJ2-5
cdr3_nt: TGTGCCAGTAACGACAGAGTAAACACTGAAGCTTTCTTT; cdr3_aa: CASNDRVNTEAFF; v_call: TRBV19; clone_size: few; d_call: .; j_call: TRBJ1-1
cdr3_nt: TGCGCCAGCAGCTTGGGGGGGGCCAACAATGAGCAGTTCTTC; cdr3_aa: CASSLGGANNEQFF; v_call: TRBV5-1; clone_size: many; d_call: .; j_call: TRBJ2-1
cdr3_nt: TGTGCCAGCAGCTCCAAGGGGGGTAGCACTGAAGCTTTCTTT; cdr3_aa: CASSSKGGSTEAFF; v_call: TRBV5-8; clone_size: many; d_call: .; j_call: TRBJ1-1
cdr3_nt: TGTGCCAGCAGCCCGCCCGCCCTCTACGAGCAGTACTTC; cdr3_aa: CASSPPALYEQYF; v_call: TRBV7-2; clone_size: .; d_call: .; j_call: TRBJ2-7
cdr3_nt: TGTGCCAGCAGCGACAGGGCCACCTATGGCTACACCTTC; cdr3_aa: CASSDRATYGYTF; v_call: TRBV7-6; clone_size: .; d_call: TRBD1; j_call: TRBJ1-2
cdr3_nt: TGTGCCAGCAGTCCGGCCCCGAGCGGTGGCTACACCTTC; cdr3_aa: CASSPAPSGGYTF; v_call: TRBV27; clone_size: .; d_call: .; j_call: TRBJ1-2
cdr3_nt: TGTGCCAGCAGGGATATGACTGGGGAACCAGTGCAGTACTTC; cdr3_aa: CASRDMTGEPVQYF; v_call: TRBV5-4; clone_size: many; d_call: .; j_call: TRBJ2-7
cdr3_nt: TGTGCCAGCAGCGTAGGTCCGTATACGCAGTATTTT; cdr3_aa: CASSVGPYTQYF; v_call: TRBV9; clone_size: .; d_call: .; j_call: TRBJ2-3
cdr3_nt: TGTGCCAGCAGCGTCGACAGTGACACCGGGGAGCTGTTTTTT; cdr3_aa: CASSVDSDTGELFF; v_call: TRBV5-6; clone_size: many; d_call: .; j_call: TRBJ2-2
cdr3_nt: TGTGCCAGCAGCCAAGGGACAGGGAGGACCGGGGAGCTGTTTTTT; cdr3_aa: CASSQGTGRTGELFF; v_call: TRBV11-3; clone_size: .; d_call: TRBD1; j_call: TRBJ2-2
cdr3_nt: TGTGCCAGCAGCTCCGTCGTATCACCCCTCCACTTT; cdr3_aa: CASSSVVSPLHF; v_call: TRBV6-1; clone_size: .; d_call: .; j_call: TRBJ1-6
cdr3_nt: TGTGCCAGCAGCTTAGCACATCTCGAAGCAAATGAGCAGTTCTTC; cdr3_aa: CASSLAHLEANEQFF; v_call: TRBV7-9; clone_size: many; d_call: .; j_call: TRBJ2-1
cdr3_nt: TGTGCCATCAGGGGGGTGGGACTTACCTACGAGCAGTACTTC; cdr3_aa: CAIRGVGLTYEQYF; v_call: TRBV10-3; clone_size: few; d_call: .; j_call: TRBJ2-7
cdr3_nt: TGCGCCAGCAGCCAGGGGGCGAGCTCCTACGAGCAGTACTTC; cdr3_aa: CASSQGASSYEQYF; v_call: TRBV4-1; clone_size: few; d_call: .; j_call: TRBJ2-7
cdr3_nt: TGTGCCAGCAGCTTAACCGGGACAGGGGGCTACGAGCAGTACTTC; cdr3_aa: CASSLTGTGGYEQYF; v_call: TRBV5-5; clone_size: many; d_call: TRBD1; j_call: TRBJ2-7